Detailed here is one T cell receptor beta chain. There is no known antigen for this receptor. Qualities for individual bases were not recorded, and no much larger clone is one base off. This specimen comes from a study of OX40 agonist ivuxolimab in advanced cancers. Regarding the complete study: Ivuxolimab was a fully human IgG2 agonistic monoclonal antibody targeting the costimulatory receptor OX40 (CD134). The point of sequencing TCRbeta in the periphery was to test whether ivuxolimab changed TCR sequence diversity and drove clonal T-cell expansion. Three dose-escalation patients achieved partial responses, one with hepatocellular carcinoma and two with cutaneous melanoma. The monotherapy dose-escalation portion (N ≈ 50 patients) of the phase I ivuxolimab trial is reported in the paper. Patients were allowed to have had prior anti-PD-1, anti-PD-L1 or anti-CTLA-4 therapy, and 40% to 45% of the dose-escalation patients had been treated with checkpoint inhibitors. Among the roughly 50 dose-escalation patients, approximately 20 had hepatocellular carcinoma, roughly 15 melanoma, 9 renal cell carcinoma and 9 head and neck cancer. In the dose-escalation cohort, roughly 80% of patients were male, and the mean age was roughly 60 years, with a range of about 23 to 80. Intravenous ivuxolimab was administered to patients every 2 weeks at six dose levels: 0.01, 0.1, 0.3, 1.5, 3 and 10 mg/kg.

Genomic DNA was extracted from sorted cells for sequencing of the TCRbeta CDR3 region. The immunoSEQ Assay was used for sequencing of TCRbeta CDR3 regions. The table comes from immuneACCESS by way of TCRdb, which keeps in-frame sequences with V and J called. Part of the clones is missing from these tables; in studies checked, under half for an unresolved V gene and the rest for unknown reasons. This sample gives fewer than 11,000 clones in total; 70% to 80% of them show up just once. The ten largest clonotypes hold about 20% of the sample. Reading the germline V gene (reference sequence) gives CDR1 LNHDA and CDR2 SQIVND. The germline ends are 19 bases apart after V is trimmed by 6 bases and J by 4 bases. The CDR3 sequence holds 15 residues, the cysteine and phenylalanine included. Only the CDR3 DNA is retained, 45 bases long and in frame from the first base. Patients with autoimmune disease history or receiving systemic immunosuppression were excluded from the trial. Peripheral blood for TCR sequencing was collected from all dose cohorts at baseline, on cycle 4 day 1, and on cycle 7 day 1. Samples came from an open-label, multicenter, first-in-human phase I dose-escalation trial of ivuxolimab. Adults with locally advanced or metastatic melanoma, renal cell carcinoma, hepatocellular carcinoma or head and neck squamous cell carcinoma were enrolled in the trial. CD4+ and CD8+ T cells were sorted separately from peripheral blood before TCR sequencing.

Broader findings and caveats from the paper: At doses of 0.1 to 3.0 mg/kg, clonal expansion of both CD4+ and CD8+ T cells in blood was seen between baseline and week 6. In the 0.1-3.0 mg/kg groups, partial responders had among the lowest normalized peripheral clonal expansion, particularly in CD8+ T cells. After ivuxolimab, CD8+ T cells had more expanded clones than CD4+ T cells on average. The antigen specificity of the peripheral T cells that underwent clonal expansion was not determined. Low levels of normalized T-cell clonal expansion were also shown by some nonresponding patients.

The chain is made from TRBV19 and TRBJ2-7; perhaps TRBD1 is the D gene, with 6 bases matching. This clonotype was obtained from an adult with an advanced solid tumor such as melanoma, head and neck, liver or kidney cancer. The input for sequencing was CD4+ or CD8+ T cells sorted from blood, taken in a trial of the OX40 agonist ivuxolimab. The CDR3 region: CASSDAPGRGYEQYF. The sequenced DNA is TGTGCCAGTAGCGACGCTCCGGGCAGGGGATACGAGCAGTACTTC.